The rows below give T cell receptor beta chains drawn from one sample of a study of OX40 agonist ivuxolimab in advanced cancers. Measured with immunoSEQ multiplex PCR; TCRdb has only the in-frame clones, and not every one. The top ten clones hold approximately 0.56% of a sample with about 79,000 clones, about nine tenths of them seen once. The material was CD4+ or CD8+ T cells sorted from blood, obtained in a trial of the OX40 agonist ivuxolimab. The source of these receptors is an adult with an advanced solid tumor such as melanoma, head and neck, liver or kidney cancer. The CDR3 runs from the conserved cysteine through the conserved F or W. D genes are given only for firm matches. Expanded clones are given a class, and other clones once, few, many or no size at all.

size	V	D	J	DNA	CDR3
NA	TRBV29-1	TRBD2	TRBJ2-1	TGCAGCGTCGGGACTAGCGGGAGGGGGATCTCCTACAATGAGCAGTTCTTC	CSVGTSGRGISYNEQFF
NA	TRBV7-9	TRBD2	TRBJ2-3	TGTGCCAGCAGGTCAACTAGCGGGAGGGCCCAGGACACAGATACGCAGTATTTT	CASRSTSGRAQDTDTQYF
NA	TRBV5-6	NA	TRBJ1-1	TGTGCCAGCAGCTTGGGGATCTTTGAGAACACTGAAGCTTTCTTT	CASSLGIFENTEAFF
NA	TRBV2	NA	TRBJ1-5	TGTGCCAGCAGGGCGACAACTTATAGCAATCAGCCCCAGCATTTT	CASRATTYSNQPQHF
NA	TRBV6-5	NA	TRBJ1-4	TGTGCCAGCAGACCTGACTACGGGGGTGAAAAACTGTTTTTT	CASRPDYGGEKLFF
few	TRBV5-1	NA	TRBJ1-6	TGCGCCAGCAGCTTAAGCCCGGAACGCCTCCACTTT	CASSLSPERLHF
few	TRBV6-5	NA	TRBJ1-2	TGTGCCAGTTATAAGAACTATGGCTACACCTTC	CASYKNYGYTF
NA	TRBV5-1	NA	TRBJ2-5	TGCGCCAGCAGCTTGGTCGGAGGTTCACAAGAGACCCAGTACTTC	CASSLVGGSQETQYF
NA	TRBV23-1	NA	TRBJ2-7	TGCGCCAGCAGTCACCCCCCGGGAGGGGGCAACGAGCAGTACTTC	CASSHPPGGGNEQYF
NA	TRBV30	NA	TRBJ2-1	TGTGCCTGGAGTGTAATTCGCCCCCAGCGCTCAATTAACAATGAGCAGTTCTTC	CAWSVIRPQRSINNEQFF
NA	TRBV6-6	NA	TRBJ1-1	TGTGCCAGCACTTACTCCGGACATAACACTGAAGCTTTCTTT	CASTYSGHNTEAFF
NA	TRBV10-1	NA	TRBJ1-1	TGCGCCAGCAGTCTCTCCCTGTTGGGGCACGAGAACACTGAAGCTTTCTTT	CASSLSLLGHENTEAFF
NA	TRBV11-3	NA	TRBJ2-1	TGTGCCAGCAGCTTAGGGTCGGGAGACGGTTACAATGAGCAGTTCTTC	CASSLGSGDGYNEQFF
NA	TRBV28	NA	TRBJ1-5	TGTGCCAGCAGCCGGTTGGAGGGGGGCAATCAGCCCCAGCATTTT	CASSRLEGGNQPQHF
few	TRBV19	NA	TRBJ1-5	TGTGCCAGTAGTGTCAAGACTCAGGGTTTCCAGCATTTT	CASSVKTQGFQHF
NA	TRBV15	NA	TRBJ1-1	TGTGCCACCAGCAGAGATGGGGGCAACACTGAAGCTTTCTTT	CATSRDGGNTEAFF
NA	TRBV6-5	NA	TRBJ1-2	TGTGCCAGCAGTTACCGACTTCAGAACTATGGCTACACCTTC	CASSYRLQNYGYTF
NA	TRBV28	NA	TRBJ2-2	TGTGCCAGCAGTTTGCTAGCGAGCAACACCGGGGAGCTGTTTTTT	CASSLLASNTGELFF
NA	TRBV6-1	NA	TRBJ2-7	TGTGCCAGCAGTGAAGCGGGTAGGCAGCACGAGCAGTACTTC	CASSEAGRQHEQYF
NA	TRBV9	NA	TRBJ2-2	TGTGCCAGCAGCGTTTCCGAAAGCACCGGGGAGCTGTTTTTT	CASSVSESTGELFF
NA	TRBV5-4	NA	TRBJ2-5	TGTGCCAGCAGCTTGAACAAAGGGAGCCAAGAGACCCAGTACTTC	CASSLNKGSQETQYF
NA	TRBV7-3	NA	TRBJ1-1	TGTGCCAGCAGCTTAACGAGAGGGACGCGGAACACTGAAGCTTTCTTT	CASSLTRGTRNTEAFF
NA	TRBV7-3	NA	TRBJ2-6	TGTGCCAGCAGCTTAGCAGGCCCCCGCTCTGGGGCCAACGTCCTGACTTTC	CASSLAGPRSGANVLTF
NA	TRBV11-1	TRBD2	TRBJ2-1	TGTGCCAGCAGCTTAGGGCGGCGGGAGGAAGGTGAGCAGTTCTTC	CASSLGRREEGEQFF
NA	TRBV28	NA	TRBJ1-1	TGTGCCAGCAAGGGATTGAACACTGAAGCTTTCTTT	CASKGLNTEAFF
NA	TRBV13	NA	TRBJ1-3	TGTGCCAGCAGCTTCAACACAGGCTCTGGAAACACCATATATTTT	CASSFNTGSGNTIYF
NA	TRBV19	NA	TRBJ2-1	TGTGCCAGTAGTATAGCGGCGCGGGCCTACAATGAGCAGTTCTTC	CASSIAARAYNEQFF
NA	TRBV7-2	NA	TRBJ1-5	TGTGCCAGCAGCTTGGGAAGGGTTGATCAGCCCCAGCATTTT	CASSLGRVDQPQHF
NA	TRBV18	NA	TRBJ2-3	TGTGCCAGCTCGGGTAGCACAGATACGCAGTATTTT	CASSGSTDTQYF
few	TRBV27	NA	TRBJ1-1	TGTGCCAGCAGTTTATCTTCCAGGGCTCACACTGAAGCTTTCTTT	CASSLSSRAHTEAFF
NA	TRBV19	TRBD2	TRBJ2-1	TGTGCCAGTTCGGACGCCGGGACTAGCGGGAGTGGAGATGAGCAGTTCTTC	CASSDAGTSGSGDEQFF
once	TRBV5-4	NA	TRBJ1-5	TGTGCCAGCAGCGATAATGGAAGGGCCCCGACTGAGCCCCAGCATTTT	CASSDNGRAPTEPQHF
NA	TRBV9	NA	TRBJ1-3	TGTGCCAGCAGCCCCTACGGCAGCTCTGGAAACACCATATATTTT	CASSPYGSSGNTIYF
NA	TRBV30	TRBD2	TRBJ2-2	TGTGCCTGGAATGGGGGGGTGGACACCGGGGAGCTGTTTTTT	CAWNGGVDTGELFF
NA	TRBV7-9	NA	TRBJ2-7	TGTGCCAGCAGTAATACCTACGAGCAGTACTTC	CASSNTYEQYF
NA	TRBV7-2	NA	TRBJ2-7	TGTGCCAGCAGTTTCTCGTCGGGGCGGAGCTACGAGCAGTACTTC	CASSFSSGRSYEQYF
NA	TRBV29-1	TRBD1	TRBJ2-7	TGCAGCGTTGGAACAGGGGGTTCCCACGAGCAGTACTTC	CSVGTGGSHEQYF
NA	TRBV7-2	TRBD2	TRBJ2-2	TGTGCCAGCGGGGGGGAGCGCGCCGGGGAGCTGTTTTTT	CASGGERAGELFF
NA	TRBV19	TRBD2	TRBJ2-3	TGTGCCAGTAGTGGAAGACTAGCGGGAAGCACAGATACGCAGTATTTT	CASSGRLAGSTDTQYF
NA	TRBV21-1	NA	TRBJ1-2	TGTGCCAGCAGCAGCCTAGGACGGGGATCCTATGGCTACACCTTC	CASSSLGRGSYGYTF
NA	TRBV11-2	TRBD2	TRBJ2-7	TGTGCCAGCAGCTTAGAGAGCGGGAGGGGTGACGAGCAGTACTTC	CASSLESGRGDEQYF